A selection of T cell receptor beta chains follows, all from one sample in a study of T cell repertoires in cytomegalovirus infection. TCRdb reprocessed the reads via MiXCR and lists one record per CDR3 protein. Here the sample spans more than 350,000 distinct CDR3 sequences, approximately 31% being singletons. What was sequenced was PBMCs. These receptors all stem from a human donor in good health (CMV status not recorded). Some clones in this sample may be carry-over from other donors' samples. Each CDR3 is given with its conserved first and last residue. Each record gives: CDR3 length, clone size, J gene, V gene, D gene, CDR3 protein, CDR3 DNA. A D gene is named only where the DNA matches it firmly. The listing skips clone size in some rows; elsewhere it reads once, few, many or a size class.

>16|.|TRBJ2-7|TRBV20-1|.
CSARDPGLAGSYEQYF
TGCAGTGCTAGAGATCCGGGGCTAGCAGGCTCCTACGAGCAGTACTTC
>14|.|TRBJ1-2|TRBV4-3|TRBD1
CSSSPGTGSYGYTF
TGCTCCAGCAGCCCCGGGACAGGGAGCTATGGCTACACCTTC
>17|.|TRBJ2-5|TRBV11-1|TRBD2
CASSFRTSGVQRETQYF
TGTGCCAGCAGCTTCCGGACTAGCGGGGTACAAAGAGAGACCCAGTACTTC
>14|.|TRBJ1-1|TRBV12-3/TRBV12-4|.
CASSTGSGYTEAFF
TGTGCCAGCAGTACAGGGTCCGGGTATACTGAAGCTTTCTTT
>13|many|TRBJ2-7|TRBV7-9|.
CASSFELPYEQYF
TGTGCCAGCAGCTTCGAACTCCCCTACGAGCAGTACTTC
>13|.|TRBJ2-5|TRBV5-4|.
CASSLMDKETQYF
TGTGCCAGCAGCTTGATGGATAAAGAGACCCAGTACTTC
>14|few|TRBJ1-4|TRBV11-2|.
CASSLDRVEGKLFF
TGTGCCAGCAGCTTAGACAGGGTGGAAGGGAAACTGTTTTTT
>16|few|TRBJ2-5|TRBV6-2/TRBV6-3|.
CASSYSALVRRETQYF
TGTGCCAGCAGTTACTCGGCGCTAGTAAGGCGAGAGACCCAGTACTTC
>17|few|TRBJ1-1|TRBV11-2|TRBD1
CASSPRDRGLLNTEAFF
TGTGCCAGCAGCCCCCGGGACAGGGGCCTGCTGAACACTGAAGCTTTCTTT
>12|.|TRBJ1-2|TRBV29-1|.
CSVVEGNYGYTF
TGCAGCGTTGTTGAGGGAAACTATGGCTACACCTTC
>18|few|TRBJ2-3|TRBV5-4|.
CASSLGPRAGTSTDTQYF
TGTGCCAGCAGCTTGGGCCCTCGGGCAGGGACTAGCACAGATACGCAGTATTTT
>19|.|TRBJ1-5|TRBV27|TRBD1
CASSLSGQGLFGPNQPQHF
TGTGCCAGCAGTTTATCGGGACAGGGTCTATTCGGCCCCAATCAGCCCCAGCATTTT
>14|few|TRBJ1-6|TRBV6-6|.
CASNVGHYNSPLHF
TGTGCCAGCAACGTGGGACACTATAATTCACCCCTCCACTTT
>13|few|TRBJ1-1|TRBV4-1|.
CASRESSNTEAFF
TGCGCCAGCAGGGAGAGCAGTAACACTGAAGCTTTCTTT
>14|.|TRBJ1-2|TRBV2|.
CASSIRGGTEGYPF
TGTGCCAGCAGCATCCGGGGCGGCACAGAAGGCTACCCCTTC
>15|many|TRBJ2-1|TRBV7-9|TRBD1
CASSSSGTAYNEQFF
TGTGCCAGCAGCTCCTCCGGGACAGCCTACAATGAGCAGTTCTTC
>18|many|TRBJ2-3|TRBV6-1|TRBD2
CASSDFASGGTSTDTQYF
TGTGCCAGCAGTGACTTCGCTAGCGGGGGTACTAGCACAGATACGCAGTATTTT
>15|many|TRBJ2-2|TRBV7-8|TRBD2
CASSLVGGSPGRVFF
TGTGCCAGCAGCTTAGTTGGAGGATCACCGGGGAGGGTGTTTTTT
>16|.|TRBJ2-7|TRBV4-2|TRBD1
CASSQDLRTGAYEQYF
TGTGCCAGCAGCCAAGATCTCCGGACAGGGGCCTACGAGCAGTACTTC
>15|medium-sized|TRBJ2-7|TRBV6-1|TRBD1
CASSGGQGAAYEQYF
TGTGCCAGCAGTGGTGGACAGGGGGCTGCCTACGAGCAGTACTTC
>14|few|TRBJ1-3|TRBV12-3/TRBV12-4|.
CASIRGLRGNTIYF
TGTGCCAGCATTCGAGGGCTCCGTGGAAACACCATATATTTT
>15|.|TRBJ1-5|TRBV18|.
CASSPAEWGDQPQHF
TGTGCCAGCTCACCAGCTGAATGGGGGGATCAGCCCCAGCATTTT
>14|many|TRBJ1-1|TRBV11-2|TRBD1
CASSLQGGSTEAFF
TGTGCCAGCAGCCTCCAGGGGGGGAGCACTGAAGCTTTCTTT
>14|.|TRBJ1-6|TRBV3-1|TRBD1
CASSRQGAGSPLHF
TGTGCCAGCAGCCGACAGGGGGCTGGTTCACCCCTCCACTTT
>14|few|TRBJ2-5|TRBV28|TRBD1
CASSSTGVSETQYF
TGTGCCAGCAGTTCGACAGGGGTATCAGAGACCCAGTACTTC
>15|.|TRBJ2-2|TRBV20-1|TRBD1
CSATGGTGVAGELFF
TGCAGTGCTACGGGGGGGACAGGGGTGGCCGGGGAGCTGTTTTTT